These T cell receptor beta chains were read from a single sample in a study of CD8+ T cells in alopecia areata. The repertoire was sequenced with immunoSEQ multiplex PCR; TCRdb's copy has only in-frame clones and lacks some. The data hold tens of thousands of clones, with 62% observed a single time. The sample taken for sequencing was NKG2D-high CD8+ T cells sorted from blood. The receptors shown here come from a human donor with alopecia areata. Both conserved end residues are part of each CDR3. D genes are given only for firm matches. The listing skips clone size in some rows; elsewhere it reads once, few, many or a size class.

TRBJ2-3,TRBV30,NA,TRBD2,TGTGCCTGGAGTTGGGAGGGCAGCACAGATACGCAGTATTTT,CAWSWEGSTDTQYF
TRBJ1-1,TRBV10-2,few,NA,TGCGCCAGCAGTGACGGGACGGGGAGAGGAAGCACTGAAGCTTTCTTT,CASSDGTGRGSTEAFF
TRBJ1-3,TRBV27,NA,NA,TGTGCCAGCAGAGGGTTGGCTGGAAACACCATATATTTT,CASRGLAGNTIYF
TRBJ1-2,TRBV27,NA,TRBD1,TGTGCCAGCAGTTTCAGGGGGCAGATCTATGGCTACACCTTC,CASSFRGQIYGYTF
TRBJ2-6,TRBV29-1,NA,NA,TGCAGCTTCCTCGGGAGTACTGGGGCCAACGTCCTGACTTTC,CSFLGSTGANVLTF
TRBJ2-7,TRBV6-5,NA,NA,TGTGCCAGCAGTTACGGTCGAGGGCCTGGCTACGAGCAGTACTTC,CASSYGRGPGYEQYF
TRBJ2-1,TRBV2,NA,TRBD1,TGTGCCAGCAGTACTCGGGACAGGGTTTACAATGAGCAGTTCTTC,CASSTRDRVYNEQFF
TRBJ1-5,TRBV7-9,few,NA,TGTGCCAGCAGCTCTATAGGGGGTAATCAGCCCCAGCATTTT,CASSSIGGNQPQHF
TRBJ2-7,TRBV7-9,few,NA,TGTGCCAGCAGCTTAGACAGATCCTACGAGCAGTACTTC,CASSLDRSYEQYF
TRBJ2-7,TRBV2,NA,NA,TGTGCCAGCAGCGGGGACTCCTCCTACGAGCAGTACTTC,CASSGDSSYEQYF
TRBJ1-2,TRBV30,NA,TRBD1,TGTGCCTGGAAAAATCGGACAGGGAACTATGGCTACACCTTC,CAWKNRTGNYGYTF
TRBJ2-1,TRBV2,NA,NA,TGTGCCAGCAGTGGGGGCCCGATTTTCAATGAGCAGTTCTTC,CASSGGPIFNEQFF
TRBJ2-7,TRBV4-1,NA,TRBD1,TGCGCCAGCAGCCACGCCGACAGGGCTTACGAGCAGTACTTC,CASSHADRAYEQYF